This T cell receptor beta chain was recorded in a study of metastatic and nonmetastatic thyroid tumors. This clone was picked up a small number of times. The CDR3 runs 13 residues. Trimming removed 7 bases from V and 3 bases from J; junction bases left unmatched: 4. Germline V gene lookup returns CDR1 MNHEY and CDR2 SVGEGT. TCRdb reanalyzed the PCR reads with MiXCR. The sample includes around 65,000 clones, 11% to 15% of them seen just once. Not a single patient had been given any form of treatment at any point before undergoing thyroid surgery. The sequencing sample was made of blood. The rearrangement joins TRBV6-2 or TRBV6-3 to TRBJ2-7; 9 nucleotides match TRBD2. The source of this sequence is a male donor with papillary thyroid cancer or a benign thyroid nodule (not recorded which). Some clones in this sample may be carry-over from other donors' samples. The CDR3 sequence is CASKLAGNYEQYV. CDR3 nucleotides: TGTGCCAGCAAACTAGCGGGCAACTACGAGCAGTACGTC.